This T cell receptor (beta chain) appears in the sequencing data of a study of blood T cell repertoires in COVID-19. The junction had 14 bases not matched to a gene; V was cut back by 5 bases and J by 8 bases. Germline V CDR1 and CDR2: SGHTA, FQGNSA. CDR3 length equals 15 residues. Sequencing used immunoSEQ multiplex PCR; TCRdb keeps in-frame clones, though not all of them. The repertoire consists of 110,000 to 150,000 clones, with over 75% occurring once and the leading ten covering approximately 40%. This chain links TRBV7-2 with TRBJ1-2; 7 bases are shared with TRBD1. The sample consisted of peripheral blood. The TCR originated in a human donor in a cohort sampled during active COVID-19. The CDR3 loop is CASSPQGDSLGGYTF. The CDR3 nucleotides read TGTGCCAGCAGCCCGCAAGGGGACAGTCTAGGGGGCTACACCTTC.